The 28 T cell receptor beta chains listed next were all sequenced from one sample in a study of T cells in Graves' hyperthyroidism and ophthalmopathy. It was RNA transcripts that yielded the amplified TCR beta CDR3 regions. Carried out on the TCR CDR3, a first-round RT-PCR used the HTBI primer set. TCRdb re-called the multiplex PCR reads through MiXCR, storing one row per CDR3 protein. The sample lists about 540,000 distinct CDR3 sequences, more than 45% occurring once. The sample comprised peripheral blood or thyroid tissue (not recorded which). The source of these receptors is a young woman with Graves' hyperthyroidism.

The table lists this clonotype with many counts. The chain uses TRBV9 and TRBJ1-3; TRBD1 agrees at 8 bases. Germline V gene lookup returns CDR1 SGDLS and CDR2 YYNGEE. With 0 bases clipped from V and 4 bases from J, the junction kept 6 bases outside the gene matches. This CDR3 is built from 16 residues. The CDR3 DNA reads TGTGCCAGCAGCGTAGCCTACAGGGGGGAAGGAAACACCATATATTTT. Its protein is CASSVAYRGEGNTIYF.

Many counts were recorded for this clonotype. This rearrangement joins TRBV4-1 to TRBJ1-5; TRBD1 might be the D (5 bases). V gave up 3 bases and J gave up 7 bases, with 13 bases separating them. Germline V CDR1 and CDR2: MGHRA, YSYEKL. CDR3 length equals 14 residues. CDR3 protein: CASSHEGVEQPQHF. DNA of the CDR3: TGCGCCAGCAGCCATGAAGGGGTAGAACAGCCCCAGCATTTT.

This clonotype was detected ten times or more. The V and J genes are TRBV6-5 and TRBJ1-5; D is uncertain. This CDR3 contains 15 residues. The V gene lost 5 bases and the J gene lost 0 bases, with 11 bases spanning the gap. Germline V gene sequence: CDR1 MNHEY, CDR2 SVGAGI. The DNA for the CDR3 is TGTGCCAGCAGTCCATCGACACATAGCAATCAGCCCCAGCATTTT. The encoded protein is CASSPSTHSNQPQHF.

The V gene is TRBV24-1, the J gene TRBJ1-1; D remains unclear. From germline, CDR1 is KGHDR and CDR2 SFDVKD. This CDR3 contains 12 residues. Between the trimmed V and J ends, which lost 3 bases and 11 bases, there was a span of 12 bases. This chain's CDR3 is CATSDRTGEAFF. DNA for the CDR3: TGTGCCACCAGTGATCGAACCGGCGAGGCTTTCTTT.

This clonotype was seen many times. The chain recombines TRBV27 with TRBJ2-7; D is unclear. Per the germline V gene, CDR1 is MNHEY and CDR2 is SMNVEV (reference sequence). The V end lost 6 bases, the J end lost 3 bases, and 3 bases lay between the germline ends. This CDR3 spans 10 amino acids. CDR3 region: CASRLYEQYF. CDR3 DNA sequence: TGTGCCAGCAGACTCTACGAGCAGTACTTC.

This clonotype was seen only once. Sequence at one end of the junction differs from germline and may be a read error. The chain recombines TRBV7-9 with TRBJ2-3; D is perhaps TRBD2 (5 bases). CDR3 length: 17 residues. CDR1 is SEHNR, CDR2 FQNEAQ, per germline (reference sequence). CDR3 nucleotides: TGTGCCAGCAGCTTAGGATCCGGGCAGGCTAGCACAGATACGCAGTGTTTT. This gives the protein CASSLGSGQASTDTQCF.

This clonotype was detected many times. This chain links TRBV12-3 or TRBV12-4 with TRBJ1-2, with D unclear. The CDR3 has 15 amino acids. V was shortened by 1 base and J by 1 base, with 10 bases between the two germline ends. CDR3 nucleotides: TGTGCCAGCAGTTTAGGGGTCGGGGTTAACTATGGCTACACCTTC. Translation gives CASSLGVGVNYGYTF.

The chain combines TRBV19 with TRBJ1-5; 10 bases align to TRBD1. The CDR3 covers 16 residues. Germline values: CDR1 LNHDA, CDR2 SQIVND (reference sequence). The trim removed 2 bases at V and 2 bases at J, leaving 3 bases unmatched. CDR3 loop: CASSISGTGGNQPQHF. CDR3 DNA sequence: TGTGCCAGTAGTATATCCGGGACAGGGGGCAATCAGCCCCAGCATTTT. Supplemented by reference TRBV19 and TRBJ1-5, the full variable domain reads DGGITQSPKYLFRKEGQNVTLSCEQNLNHDAMYWYRQDPGQGLRLIYYSQIVNDFQKGDIAEGYSVSREKKESFPLTVTSAQKNPTAFYLCASSISGTGGNQPQHFGDGTRLSIL.

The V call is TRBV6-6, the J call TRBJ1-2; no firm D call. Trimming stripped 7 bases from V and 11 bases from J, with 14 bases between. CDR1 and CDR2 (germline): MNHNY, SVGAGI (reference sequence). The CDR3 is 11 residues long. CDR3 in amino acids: CASNPAPGYTF. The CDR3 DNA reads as TGTGCCAGCAATCCGGCCCCTGGTTACACCTTC.

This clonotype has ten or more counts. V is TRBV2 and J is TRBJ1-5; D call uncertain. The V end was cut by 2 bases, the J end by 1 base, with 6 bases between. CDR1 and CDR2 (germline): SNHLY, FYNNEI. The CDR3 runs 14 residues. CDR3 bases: TGTGCCAGCAGTGAATTGGCAAGCAATCAGCCCCAGCATTTT. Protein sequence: CASSELASNQPQHF.

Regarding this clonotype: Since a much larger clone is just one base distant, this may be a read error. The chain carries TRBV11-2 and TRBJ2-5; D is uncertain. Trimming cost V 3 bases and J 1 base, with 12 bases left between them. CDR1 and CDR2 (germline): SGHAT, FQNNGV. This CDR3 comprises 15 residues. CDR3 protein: CASSFQVGFQETQYF. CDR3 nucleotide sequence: TGTGCCAGCAGCTTCCAAGTCGGCTTCCAAGAGACCCAGTACTTC.

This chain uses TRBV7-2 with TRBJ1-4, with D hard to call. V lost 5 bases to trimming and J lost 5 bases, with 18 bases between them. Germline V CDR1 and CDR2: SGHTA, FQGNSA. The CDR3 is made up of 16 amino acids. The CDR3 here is CASSLSGPSYNEKLFF. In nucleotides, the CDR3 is TGTGCCAGCAGCCTTAGCGGGCCGTCCTACAATGAAAAACTGTTTTTT. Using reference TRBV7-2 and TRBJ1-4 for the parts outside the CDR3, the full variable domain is GAGVSQSPSNKVTEKGKDVELRCDPISGHTALYWYRQSLGQGLEFLIYFQGNSAPDKSGLPSDRFSAERTGGSVSTLTIQRTQQEDSAVYLCASSLSGPSYNEKLFFGSGTQLSVL.

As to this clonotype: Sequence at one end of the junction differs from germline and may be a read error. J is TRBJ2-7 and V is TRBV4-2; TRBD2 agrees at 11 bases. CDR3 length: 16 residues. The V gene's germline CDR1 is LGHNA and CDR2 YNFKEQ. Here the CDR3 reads CAGSQDGTSGSYEQYF. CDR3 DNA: TGTGCCGGCAGCCAAGATGGGACTAGCGGCTCCTACGAGCAGTACTTC.

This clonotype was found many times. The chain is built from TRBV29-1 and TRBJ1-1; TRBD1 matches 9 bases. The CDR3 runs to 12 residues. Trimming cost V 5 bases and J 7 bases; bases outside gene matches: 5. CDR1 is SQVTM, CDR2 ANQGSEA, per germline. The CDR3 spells CSVLDRGGEAFF. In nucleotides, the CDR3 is TGCAGCGTTCTAGACAGGGGGGGTGAAGCTTTCTTT.

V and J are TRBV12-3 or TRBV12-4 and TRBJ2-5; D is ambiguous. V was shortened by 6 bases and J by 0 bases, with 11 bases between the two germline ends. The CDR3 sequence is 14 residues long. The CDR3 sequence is CASSYTGNQETQYF. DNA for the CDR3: TGTGCCAGCAGCTACACCGGAAACCAAGAGACCCAGTACTTC.

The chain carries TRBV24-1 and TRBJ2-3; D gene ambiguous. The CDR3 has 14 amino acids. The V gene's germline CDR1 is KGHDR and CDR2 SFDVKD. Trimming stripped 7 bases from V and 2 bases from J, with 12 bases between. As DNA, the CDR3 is TGTGCCACCAGACCGAGAGGACCCACAGATACGCAGTATTTT. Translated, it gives CATRPRGPTDTQYF.

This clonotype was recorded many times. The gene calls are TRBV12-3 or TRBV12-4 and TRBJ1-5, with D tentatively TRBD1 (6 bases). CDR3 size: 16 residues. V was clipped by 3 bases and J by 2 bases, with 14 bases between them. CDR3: CASSFIAGGGNQPQHF. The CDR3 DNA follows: TGTGCCAGCAGTTTCATCGCGGGGGGCGGCAATCAGCCCCAGCATTTT.

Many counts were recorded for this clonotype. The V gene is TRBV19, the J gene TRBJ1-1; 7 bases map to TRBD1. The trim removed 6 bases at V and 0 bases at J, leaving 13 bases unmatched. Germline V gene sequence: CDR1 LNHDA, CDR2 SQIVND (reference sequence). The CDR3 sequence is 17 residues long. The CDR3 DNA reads TGTGCCAGTAGCAGGGGTGGGGACAGACTCTTGAACACTGAAGCTTTCTTT. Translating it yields CASSRGGDRLLNTEAFF.

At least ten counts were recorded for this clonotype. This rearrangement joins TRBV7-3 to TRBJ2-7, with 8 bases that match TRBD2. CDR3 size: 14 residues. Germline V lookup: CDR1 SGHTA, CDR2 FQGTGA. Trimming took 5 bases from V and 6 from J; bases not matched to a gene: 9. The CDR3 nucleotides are TGTGCCAGCAGCCCGGGGGGGGCATTCGGCGAGCAGTACTTC. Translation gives CASSPGGAFGEQYF.

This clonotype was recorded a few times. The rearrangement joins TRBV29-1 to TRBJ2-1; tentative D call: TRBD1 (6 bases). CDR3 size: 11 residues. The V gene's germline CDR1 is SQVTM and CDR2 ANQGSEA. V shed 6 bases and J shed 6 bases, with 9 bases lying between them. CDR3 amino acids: CSVGAGNEQFF. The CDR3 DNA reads TGCAGCGTGGGGGCGGGCAATGAGCAGTTCTTC.

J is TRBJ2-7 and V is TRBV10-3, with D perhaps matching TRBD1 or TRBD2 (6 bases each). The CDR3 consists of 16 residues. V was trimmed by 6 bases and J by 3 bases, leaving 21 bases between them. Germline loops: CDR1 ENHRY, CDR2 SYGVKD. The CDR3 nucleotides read TGTGCCATCAGGGGACATTCAGGGCTAGCGTTCTACGAGCAGTACTTC. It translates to CAIRGHSGLAFYEQYF.

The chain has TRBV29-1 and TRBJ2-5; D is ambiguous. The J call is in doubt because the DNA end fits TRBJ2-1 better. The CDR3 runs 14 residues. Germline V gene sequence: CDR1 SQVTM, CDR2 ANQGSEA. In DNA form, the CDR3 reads TGCAGCGTGCCCACGATAGAAAGGATAACTGAGCAGTTCTTC. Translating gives CSVPTIERITEQFF.

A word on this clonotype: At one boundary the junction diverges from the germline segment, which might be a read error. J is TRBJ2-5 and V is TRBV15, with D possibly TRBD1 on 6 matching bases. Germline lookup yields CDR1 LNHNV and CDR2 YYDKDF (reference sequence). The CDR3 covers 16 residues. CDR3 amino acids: CATSRAQGAYQETQYF. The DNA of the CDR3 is TGTGCCACCAGCAGAGCACAGGGAGCGTACCAGGAGACCCAGTACTTC.

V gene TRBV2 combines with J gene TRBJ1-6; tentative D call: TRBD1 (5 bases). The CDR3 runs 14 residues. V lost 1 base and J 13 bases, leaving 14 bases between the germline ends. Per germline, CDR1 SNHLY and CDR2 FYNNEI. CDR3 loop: CASSEGSGGSPLHF. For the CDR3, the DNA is TGTGCCAGCAGTGAAGGCAGCGGGGGATCCCCCCTCCACTTT.

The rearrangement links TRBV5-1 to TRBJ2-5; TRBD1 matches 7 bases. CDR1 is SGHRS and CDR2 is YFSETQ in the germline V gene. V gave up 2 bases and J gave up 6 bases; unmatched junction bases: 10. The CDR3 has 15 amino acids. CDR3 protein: CASSLGDSGAKTQYF. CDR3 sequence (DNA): TGCGCCAGCAGCTTAGGGGACAGCGGAGCGAAGACCCAGTACTTC.

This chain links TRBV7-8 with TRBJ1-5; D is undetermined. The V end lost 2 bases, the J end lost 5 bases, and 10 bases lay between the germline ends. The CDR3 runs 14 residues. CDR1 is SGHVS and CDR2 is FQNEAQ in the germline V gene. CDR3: CASSLSSGDQPQHF. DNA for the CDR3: TGTGCCAGCAGCTTATCTTCCGGGGATCAGCCCCAGCATTTT.

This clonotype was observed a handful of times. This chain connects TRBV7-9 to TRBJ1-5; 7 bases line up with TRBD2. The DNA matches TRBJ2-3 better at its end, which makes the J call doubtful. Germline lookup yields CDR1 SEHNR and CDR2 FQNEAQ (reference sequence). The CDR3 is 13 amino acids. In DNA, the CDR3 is TGTGCCAGCAGTCAGGGAGGGTCCGATACGCAGTATTTT. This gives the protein CASSQGGSDTQYF.

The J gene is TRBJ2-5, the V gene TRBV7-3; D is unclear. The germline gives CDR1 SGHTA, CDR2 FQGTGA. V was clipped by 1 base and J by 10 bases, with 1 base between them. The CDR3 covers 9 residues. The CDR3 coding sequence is TGTGCCAGCAGCTTAATCCAGTACTTC. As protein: CASSLIQYF.